This entry features one T cell receptor (beta chain) sequence. Its antigen is unidentified. The V end lost 1 base, the J end lost 5 bases, and 12 bases lay between the germline ends. CDR3 length: 14 amino acids. The germline gives CDR1 SGHAT, CDR2 FQNNGV. The method was immunoSEQ multiplex PCR; TCRdb's version includes in-frame clones alone and lacks a portion of them. The sample lists hundreds of thousands of clones, nearly 97% seen once, with roughly 0.1% in the top ten. The sample is drawn from a study of shared clonotypes between healthy human individuals. Study-level background: Per donor, CD8 memory used one plate, CD8 naive used two, CD4 memory used three and CD4 naive used three.

Points from the study as a whole: Investigators expected sequencing depth to affect clonotype sharing among donors. What rarefaction showed was incomplete sorted-subset sequencing despite large depth.

CD45RO-negative CD8 cells positively selected for CCR7 made up the naive population, which excluded terminally differentiated effector memory CD45RA+ cells. Every donor, a Caucasian adult, lived in Nashville, Tennessee. The sample taken for sequencing was naive CD8+ T cells sorted from blood. The sequence was collected from a woman under 40 in good health. V is TRBV11-2 and J is TRBJ2-7, with TRBD1 as a possible D gene (5 bases). The CDR3 is CASSLAGPRHEQYF. DNA for the CDR3: TGTGCCAGCAGCTTAGCAGGGCCGAGGCACGAGCAGTACTTC.